This entry concerns a single TCR beta chain. These data originate in a study of blood T cell repertoires in COVID-19. The wider study: Acute-phase and convalescent COVID-19 samples originated in the United States, Italy and Spain.

The CDR3 is made up of 14 amino acids. Germline values: CDR1 SGHKS, CDR2 YYEKEE (reference sequence). Trimming took 4 bases from V and 10 from J, leaving 19 bases between them. Repertoires were generated with immunoSEQ multiplex PCR, while TCRdb's copy carries only in-frame clones and drops some. The sample gives approximately 120,000 clones, roughly 83% of which show up once; around 5% is in the top ten. This receptor was taken from a human donor in a cohort sampled during active COVID-19. This chain joins TRBV5-5 and TRBJ2-3, with TRBD1 as a possible D gene (5 bases). What was sequenced was peripheral blood. The CDR3 reads CASSPGRIPAAQYF. The CDR3 DNA reads as TGTGCCAGCAGCCCAGGGCGCATCCCGGCGGCGCAGTATTTT.